This TCR beta chain was sequenced during a study of blood T cell repertoires in COVID-19. Germline V gene sequence: CDR1 SGHRS, CDR2 YFSETQ. V was clipped by 0 bases and J by 7 bases; unmatched bases: 4. The CDR3 is 15 amino acids. Per the original data handling: Estimation of nucleated cell counts relied on the amplification of reference gene primers. The method was immunoSEQ multiplex PCR; TCRdb's version includes in-frame clones alone and lacks a portion of them. V and J calls and clone size are as listed in that table; D and trimming were resolved from the DNA. The sample records approximately 250,000 clones, 70% to 90% being singletons.

The TCR was taken from a man between 45 and 60 years old with COVID-19, enrolled during active disease. V and J are TRBV5-1 and TRBJ1-5, with TRBD1 identical over 10 bases. Sequenced: peripheral blood. In DNA form, the CDR3 reads TGCGCCAGCAGCTTGGGGACAGGGGGAAGCCAGCCCCAGCATTTT. Translation: CASSLGTGGSQPQHF.